This TCR beta chain was recovered during a study of blood T cell repertoires in COVID-19. Method: immunoSEQ multiplex PCR; TCRdb's copy keeps in-frame clones and lacks some. The sample consists of about 17,000 clones, around four fifths of them appearing once. CDR3 size: 17 residues. The germline gives CDR1 LNHDA, CDR2 SQIVND (reference sequence). With 0 bases clipped from V and 6 bases from J, the junction kept 11 bases outside the gene matches. Input material: peripheral blood. This chain joins TRBV19 and TRBJ2-3; 8 bases are a match to TRBD2. The TCR comes from a man aged 55 to 69 with active or convalescent COVID-19. CDR3 nucleotide sequence: TGTGCCAGTAGTATAGACCCTCCGGGGGGGTACGCCGATACGCAGTATTTT. Translation gives CASSIDPPGGYADTQYF.